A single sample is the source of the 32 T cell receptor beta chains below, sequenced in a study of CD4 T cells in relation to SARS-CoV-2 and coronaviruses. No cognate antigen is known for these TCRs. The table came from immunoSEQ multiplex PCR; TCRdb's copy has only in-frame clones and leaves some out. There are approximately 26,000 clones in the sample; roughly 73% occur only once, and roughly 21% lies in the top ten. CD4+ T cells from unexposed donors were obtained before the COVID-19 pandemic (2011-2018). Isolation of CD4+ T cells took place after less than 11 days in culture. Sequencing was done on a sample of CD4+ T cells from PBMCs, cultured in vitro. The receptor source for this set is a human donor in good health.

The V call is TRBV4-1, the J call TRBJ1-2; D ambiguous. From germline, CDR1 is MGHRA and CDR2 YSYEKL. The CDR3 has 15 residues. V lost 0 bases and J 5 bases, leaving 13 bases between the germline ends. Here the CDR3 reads CASSQDPEGIYGYTF. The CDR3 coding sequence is TGCGCCAGCAGCCAAGACCCGGAGGGCATATATGGCTACACCTTC.

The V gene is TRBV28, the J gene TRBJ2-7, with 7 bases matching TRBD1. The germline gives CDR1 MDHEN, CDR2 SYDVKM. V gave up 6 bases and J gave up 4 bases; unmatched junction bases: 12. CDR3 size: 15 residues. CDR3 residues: CASRTPGQSTYEQYF. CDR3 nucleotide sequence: TGTGCCAGCAGAACCCCGGGACAGTCAACTTACGAGCAGTACTTC.

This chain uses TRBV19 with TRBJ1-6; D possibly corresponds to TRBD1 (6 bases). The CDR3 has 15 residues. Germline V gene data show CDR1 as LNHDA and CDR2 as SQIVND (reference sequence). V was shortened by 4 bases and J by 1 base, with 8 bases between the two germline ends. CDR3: CASSTGVSYNSPLHF. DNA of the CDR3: TGTGCCAGTAGTACAGGGGTGTCCTATAATTCACCCCTCCACTTT.

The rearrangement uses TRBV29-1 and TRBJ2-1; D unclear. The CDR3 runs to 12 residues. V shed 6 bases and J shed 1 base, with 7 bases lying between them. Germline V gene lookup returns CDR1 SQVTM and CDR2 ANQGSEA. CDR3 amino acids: CSVKVSYNEQFF. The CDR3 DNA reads TGCAGCGTGAAAGTTTCCTACAATGAGCAGTTCTTC.

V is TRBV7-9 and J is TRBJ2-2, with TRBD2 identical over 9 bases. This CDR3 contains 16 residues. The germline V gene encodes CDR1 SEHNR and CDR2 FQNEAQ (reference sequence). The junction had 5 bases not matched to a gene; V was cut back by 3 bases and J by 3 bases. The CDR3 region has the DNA TGTGCCAGCAGCTTCAGCGGGGGGCTGGACACCGGGGAGCTGTTTTTT. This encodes CASSFSGGLDTGELFF.

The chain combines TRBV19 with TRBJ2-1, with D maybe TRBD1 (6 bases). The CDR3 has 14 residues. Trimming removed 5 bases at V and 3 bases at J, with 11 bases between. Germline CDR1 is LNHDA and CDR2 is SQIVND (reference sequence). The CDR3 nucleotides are TGTGCCAGTAGTCCAGGGGACCACTACAATGAGCAGTTCTTC. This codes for CASSPGDHYNEQFF.

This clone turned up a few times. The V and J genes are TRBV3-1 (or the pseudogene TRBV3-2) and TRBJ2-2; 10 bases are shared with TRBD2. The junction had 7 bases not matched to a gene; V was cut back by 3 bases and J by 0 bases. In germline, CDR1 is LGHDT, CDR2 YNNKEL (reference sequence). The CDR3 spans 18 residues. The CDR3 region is CASSQVSGGPSNTGELFF. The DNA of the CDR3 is TGTGCCAGCAGCCAGGTTAGCGGGGGGCCATCGAACACCGGGGAGCTGTTTTTT.

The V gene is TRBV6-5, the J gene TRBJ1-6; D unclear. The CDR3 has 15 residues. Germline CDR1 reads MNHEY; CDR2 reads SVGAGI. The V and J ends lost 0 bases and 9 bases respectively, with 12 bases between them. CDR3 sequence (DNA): TGTGCCAGCAGTTACTCAGAGGGAATTGGTTCACCCCTCCACTTT. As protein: CASSYSEGIGSPLHF.

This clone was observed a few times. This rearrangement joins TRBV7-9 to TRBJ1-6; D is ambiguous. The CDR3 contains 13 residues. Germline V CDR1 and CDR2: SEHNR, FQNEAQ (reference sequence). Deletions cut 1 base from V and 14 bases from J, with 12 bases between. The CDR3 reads CASSLGSAVSLHF. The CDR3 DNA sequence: TGTGCCAGCAGCTTAGGGTCCGCAGTGTCCCTCCACTTT.

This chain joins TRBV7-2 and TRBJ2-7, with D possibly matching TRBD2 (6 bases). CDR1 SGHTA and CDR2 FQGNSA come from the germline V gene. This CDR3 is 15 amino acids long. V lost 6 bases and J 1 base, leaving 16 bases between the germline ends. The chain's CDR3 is CASSFPWRGSYEQYF. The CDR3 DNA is TGTGCCAGCAGTTTCCCGTGGCGGGGTTCCTACGAGCAGTACTTC.

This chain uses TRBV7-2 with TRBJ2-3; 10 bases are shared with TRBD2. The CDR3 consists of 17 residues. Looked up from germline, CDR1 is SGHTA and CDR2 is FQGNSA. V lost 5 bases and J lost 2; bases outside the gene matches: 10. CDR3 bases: TGTGCCAGCAGCAGGGGGCGGACTAGCGGCAACACAGATACGCAGTATTTT. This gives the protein CASSRGRTSGNTDTQYF.

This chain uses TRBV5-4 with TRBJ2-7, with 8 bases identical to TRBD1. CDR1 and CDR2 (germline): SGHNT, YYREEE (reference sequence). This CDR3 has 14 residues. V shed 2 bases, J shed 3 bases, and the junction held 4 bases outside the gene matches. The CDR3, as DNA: TGTGCCAGCAGCTTTACAGGGGGTAGCTACGAGCAGTACTTC. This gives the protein CASSFTGGSYEQYF.

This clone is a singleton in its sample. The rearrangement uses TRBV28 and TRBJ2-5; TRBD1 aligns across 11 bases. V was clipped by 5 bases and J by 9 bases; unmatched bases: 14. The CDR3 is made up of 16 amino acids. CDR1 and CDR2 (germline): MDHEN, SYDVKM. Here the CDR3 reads CASSVPGQGGFGAQYF. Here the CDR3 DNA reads TGTGCCAGCAGTGTACCGGGACAGGGGGGTTTTGGGGCCCAGTACTTC.

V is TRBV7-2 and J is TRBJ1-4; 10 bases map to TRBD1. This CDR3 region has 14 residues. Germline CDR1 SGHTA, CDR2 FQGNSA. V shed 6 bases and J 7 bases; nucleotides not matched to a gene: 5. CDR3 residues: CASSPGTGVEKLFF. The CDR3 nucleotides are TGTGCCAGCAGTCCCGGGACAGGGGTTGAAAAACTGTTTTTT. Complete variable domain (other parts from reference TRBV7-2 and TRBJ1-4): GAGVSQSPSNKVTEKGKDVELRCDPISGHTALYWYRQSLGQGLEFLIYFQGNSAPDKSGLPSDRFSAERTGGSVSTLTIQRTQQEDSAVYLCASSPGTGVEKLFFGSGTQLSVL.

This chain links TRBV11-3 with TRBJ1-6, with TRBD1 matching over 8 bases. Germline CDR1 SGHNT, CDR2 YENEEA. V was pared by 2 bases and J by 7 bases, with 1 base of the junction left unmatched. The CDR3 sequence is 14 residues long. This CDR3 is CASSLQGANSPLHF. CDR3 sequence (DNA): TGTGCCAGCAGCTTACAGGGGGCAAATTCACCCCTCCACTTT.

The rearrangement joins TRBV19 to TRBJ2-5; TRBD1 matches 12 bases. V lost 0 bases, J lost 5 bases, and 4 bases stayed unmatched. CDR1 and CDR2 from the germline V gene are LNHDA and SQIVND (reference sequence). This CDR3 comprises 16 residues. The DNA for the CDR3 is TGTGCCAGTAGTATAGAGGGACAGGGGGCGCGGGAGACCCAGTACTTC. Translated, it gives CASSIEGQGARETQYF.

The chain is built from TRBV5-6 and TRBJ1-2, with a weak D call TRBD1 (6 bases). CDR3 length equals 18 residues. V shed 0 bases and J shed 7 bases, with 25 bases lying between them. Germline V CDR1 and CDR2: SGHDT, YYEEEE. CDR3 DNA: TGTGCCAGCAGCTTGGCCCCAAATAAAATGCAGGGGACTTTTGGCTACACCTTC. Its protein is CASSLAPNKMQGTFGYTF. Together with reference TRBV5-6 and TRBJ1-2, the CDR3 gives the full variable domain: DAGVTQSPTHLIKTRGQQVTLRCSPKSGHDTVSWYQQALGQGPQFIFQYYEEEERQRGNFPDRFSGHQFPNYSSELNVNALLLGDSALYLCASSLAPNKMQGTFGYTFGSGTRLTVV.

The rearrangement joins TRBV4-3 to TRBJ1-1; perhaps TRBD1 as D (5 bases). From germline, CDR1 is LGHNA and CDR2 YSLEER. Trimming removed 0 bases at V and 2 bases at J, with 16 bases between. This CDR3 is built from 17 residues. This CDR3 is CASSQDAVRAFNTEAFF. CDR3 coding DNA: TGCGCCAGCAGCCAAGATGCCGTCAGGGCCTTTAACACTGAAGCTTTCTTT.

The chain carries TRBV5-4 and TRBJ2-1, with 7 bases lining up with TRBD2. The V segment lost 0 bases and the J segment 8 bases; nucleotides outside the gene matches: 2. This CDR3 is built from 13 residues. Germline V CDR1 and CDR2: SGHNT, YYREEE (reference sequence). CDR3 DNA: TGTGCCAGCAGCTTGGGTGGGGGGGATGAGCAGTTCTTC. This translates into CASSLGGGDEQFF.

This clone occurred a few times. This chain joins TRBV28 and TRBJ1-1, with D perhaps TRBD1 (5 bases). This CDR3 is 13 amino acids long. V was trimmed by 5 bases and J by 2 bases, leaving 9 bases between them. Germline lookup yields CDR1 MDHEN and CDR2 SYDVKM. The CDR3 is CASSSGDNTEAFF. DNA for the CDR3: TGTGCCAGCAGTAGCGGGGACAACACTGAAGCTTTCTTT.

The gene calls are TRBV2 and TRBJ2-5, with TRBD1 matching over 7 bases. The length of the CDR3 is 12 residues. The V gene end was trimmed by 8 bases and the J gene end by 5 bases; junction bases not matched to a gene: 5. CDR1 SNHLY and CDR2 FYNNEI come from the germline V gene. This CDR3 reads CASGDREETQYF. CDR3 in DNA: TGTGCCAGCGGAGACAGGGAGGAGACCCAGTACTTC.

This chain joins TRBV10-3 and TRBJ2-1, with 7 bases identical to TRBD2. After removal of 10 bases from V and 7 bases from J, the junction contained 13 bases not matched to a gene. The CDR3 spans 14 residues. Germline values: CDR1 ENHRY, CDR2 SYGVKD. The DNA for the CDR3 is TGTGCCACCCATCAGCGGGAAGAATCGAATGAGCAGTTCTTC. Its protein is CATHQREESNEQFF.

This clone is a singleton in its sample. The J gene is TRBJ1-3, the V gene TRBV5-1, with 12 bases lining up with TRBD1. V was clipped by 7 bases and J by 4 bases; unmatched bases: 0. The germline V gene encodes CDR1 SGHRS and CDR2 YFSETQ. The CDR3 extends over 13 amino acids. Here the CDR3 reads CASGTGGGNTIYF. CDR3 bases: TGCGCCAGCGGGACAGGGGGCGGAAACACCATATATTTT. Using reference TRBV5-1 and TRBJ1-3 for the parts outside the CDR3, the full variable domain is KAGVTQTPRYLIKTRGQQVTLSCSPISGHRSVSWYQQTPGQGLQFLFEYFSETQRNKGNFPGRFSGRQFSNSRSEMNVSTLELGDSALYLCASGTGGGNTIYFGEGSWLTVV.

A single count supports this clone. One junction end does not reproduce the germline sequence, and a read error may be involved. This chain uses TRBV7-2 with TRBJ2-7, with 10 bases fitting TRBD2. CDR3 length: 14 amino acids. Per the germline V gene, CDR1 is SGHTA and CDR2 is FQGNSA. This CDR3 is CASSLELAGLEQYF. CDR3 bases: TGTGCCAGCAGCTTAGAACTAGCGGGGCTGGAGCAATACTTC.

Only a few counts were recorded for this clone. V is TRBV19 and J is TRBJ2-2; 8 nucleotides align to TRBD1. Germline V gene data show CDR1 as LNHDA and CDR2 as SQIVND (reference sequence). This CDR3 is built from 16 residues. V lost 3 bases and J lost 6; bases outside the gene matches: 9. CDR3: CASSIAGRGRSGELFF. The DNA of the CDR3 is TGTGCCAGTAGTATCGCTGGCAGGGGGCGGTCCGGGGAGCTGTTTTTT.

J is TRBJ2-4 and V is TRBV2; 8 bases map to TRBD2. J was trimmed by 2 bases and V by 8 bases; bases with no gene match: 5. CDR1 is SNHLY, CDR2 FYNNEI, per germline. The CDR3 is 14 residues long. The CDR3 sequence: CASSGGGTKNIQYF. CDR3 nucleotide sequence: TGTGCCAGCTCCGGGGGGGGGACCAAAAACATTCAGTACTTC.

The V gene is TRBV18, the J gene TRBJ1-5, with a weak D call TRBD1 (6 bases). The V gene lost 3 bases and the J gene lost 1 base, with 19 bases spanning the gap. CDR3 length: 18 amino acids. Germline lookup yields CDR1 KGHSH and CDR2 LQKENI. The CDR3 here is CASSPSSGGGSSNQPQHF. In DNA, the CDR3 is TGTGCCAGCTCACCGAGTTCCGGGGGCGGTTCAAGCAATCAGCCCCAGCATTTT. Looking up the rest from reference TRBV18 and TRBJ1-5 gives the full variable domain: NAGVMQNPRHLVRRRGQEARLRCSPMKGHSHVYWYRQLPEEGLKFMVYLQKENIIDESGMPKERFSAEFPKEGPSILRIQQVVRGDSAAYFCASSPSSGGGSSNQPQHFGDGTRLSIL.

CDR3 nucleotide sequence: TGTGCCAGCAGCTTGGGGTACGAGCAGTACTTC. Residues: CASSLGYEQYF. V is TRBV5-6 and J is TRBJ2-7; unclear D gene. The CDR3 covers 11 residues. The V gene lost 0 bases and the J gene lost 4 bases, with 2 bases spanning the gap. Germline V gene lookup returns CDR1 SGHDT and CDR2 YYEEEE.

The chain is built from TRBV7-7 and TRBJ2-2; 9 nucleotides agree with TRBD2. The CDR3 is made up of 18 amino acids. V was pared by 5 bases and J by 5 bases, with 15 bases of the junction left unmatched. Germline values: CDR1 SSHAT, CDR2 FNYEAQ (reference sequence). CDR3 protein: CASSQVGGLAGMTGELFF. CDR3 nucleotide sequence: TGTGCCAGCAGCCAAGTGGGGGGGCTAGCGGGGATGACCGGGGAGCTGTTTTTT.

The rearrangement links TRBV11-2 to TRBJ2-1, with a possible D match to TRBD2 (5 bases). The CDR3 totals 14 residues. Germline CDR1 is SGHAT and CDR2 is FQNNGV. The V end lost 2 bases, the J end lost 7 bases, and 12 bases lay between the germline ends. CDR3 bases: TGTGCCAGCAGCTTATACGGGGTGAAAAATGAGCAGTTCTTC. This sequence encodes CASSLYGVKNEQFF.

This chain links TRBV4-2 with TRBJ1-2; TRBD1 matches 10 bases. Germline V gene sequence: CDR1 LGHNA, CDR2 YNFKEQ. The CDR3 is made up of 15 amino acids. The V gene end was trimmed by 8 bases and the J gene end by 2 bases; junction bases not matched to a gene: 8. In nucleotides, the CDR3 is TGTGCCAGCGAGCCGTCGGGACAGGGGAACTATGGCTACACCTTC. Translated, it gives CASEPSGQGNYGYTF.

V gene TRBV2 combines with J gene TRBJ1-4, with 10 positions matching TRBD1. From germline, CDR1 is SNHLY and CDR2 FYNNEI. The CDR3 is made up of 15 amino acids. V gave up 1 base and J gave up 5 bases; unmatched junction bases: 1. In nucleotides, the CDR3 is TGTGCCAGCAGTGAAGGACAGGGGGCGAATGAAAAACTGTTTTTT. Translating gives CASSEGQGANEKLFF.